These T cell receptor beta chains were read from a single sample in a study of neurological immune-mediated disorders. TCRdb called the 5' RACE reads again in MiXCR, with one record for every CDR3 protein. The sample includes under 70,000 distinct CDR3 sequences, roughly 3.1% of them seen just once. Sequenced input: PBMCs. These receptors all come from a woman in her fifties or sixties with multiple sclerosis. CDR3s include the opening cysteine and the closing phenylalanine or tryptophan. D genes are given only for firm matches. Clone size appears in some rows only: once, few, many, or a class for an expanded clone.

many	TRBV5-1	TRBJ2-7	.	TGCGCCAGCGGTACAGGGTCGGGCGAGCAGTACTTC	CASGTGSGEQYF
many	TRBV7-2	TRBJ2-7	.	TGTGCCAGCAGCTCCCCCCATCAGGGAGATTACGAGCAGTACTTC	CASSSPHQGDYEQYF
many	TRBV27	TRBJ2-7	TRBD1	TGTGCCAGCCAAAGGACAGGGGGCTACGAGCAGTACTTC	CASQRTGGYEQYF
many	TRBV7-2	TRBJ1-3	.	TGTGCCAGCAGCGAAACGGGAGGAAACACCATATATTTT	CASSETGGNTIYF
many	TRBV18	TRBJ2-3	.	TGTGCCAGCTCACCCCTAGGGGGAGCGCAAGATACGCAGTATTTT	CASSPLGGAQDTQYF
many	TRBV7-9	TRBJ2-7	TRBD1	TGTGCCAGCAGCGTGACAGGGGGAACGCGGACCTACGAGCAGTACTTC	CASSVTGGTRTYEQYF
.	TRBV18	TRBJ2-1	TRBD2	TGTGCCAGCTCACCACGGCGGGGGGCTTACAATGAGCAGTTCTTC	CASSPRRGAYNEQFF
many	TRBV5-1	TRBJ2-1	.	TGCGCCAGCAGCTCGGGGACTCCGTACGCCTACAATGAGCAGTTCTTC	CASSSGTPYAYNEQFF
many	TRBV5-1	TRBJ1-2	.	TGCGCCAGCAGCTTGATTCAGGGAGGTGGTGGCTACACCTTC	CASSLIQGGGGYTF
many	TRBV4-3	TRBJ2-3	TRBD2	TGCGCCAGCAGCCGACGCCAAAAACTAGCGGGGGGGAACACAGATACGCAGTATTTT	CASSRRQKLAGGNTDTQYF